Detailed here is one T cell receptor (beta chain). The antigen remains undetermined. Of the isolated RNA, all was reverse transcribed, and so the sequenced material was expressed TCRB transcripts. Some 3.3 million reads was the average for naive, central memory and regulatory T cell samples. Assay used: immunoSEQ multiplex PCR; TCRdb lists only in-frame clones, some missing. The sample holds around 430,000 clones, roughly 30% seen once. These data originate in a study of beta chain features in type 1 diabetes. Study overall: Regarding age, gender and cell yields, patients proved similar to healthy donors.

General study points: Naive, central memory and Treg TCRB repertoires seemed to resemble each other more closely in patients than they did in healthy donors. All four CD4+ subsets of Type 1 diabetes patients contained TCRB CDR3s that were moderately but significantly shorter.

The TCR sequence derives from a man aged 18 to 30 in good health. Sample: naive CD4+ T cells from blood.

CDR3 sequence: CSVWTWRGTQYF. CDR3 DNA sequence: TGCAGCGTTTGGACCTGGAGGGGGACCCAGTACTTC. The rearrangement uses TRBV29-1 and TRBJ2-5; possible D gene TRBD2, 6 bases. Germline CDR1 reads SQVTM; CDR2 reads ANQGSEA. The CDR3 is 12 residues long. Trimming removed 5 bases at V and 7 bases at J, with 14 bases between.